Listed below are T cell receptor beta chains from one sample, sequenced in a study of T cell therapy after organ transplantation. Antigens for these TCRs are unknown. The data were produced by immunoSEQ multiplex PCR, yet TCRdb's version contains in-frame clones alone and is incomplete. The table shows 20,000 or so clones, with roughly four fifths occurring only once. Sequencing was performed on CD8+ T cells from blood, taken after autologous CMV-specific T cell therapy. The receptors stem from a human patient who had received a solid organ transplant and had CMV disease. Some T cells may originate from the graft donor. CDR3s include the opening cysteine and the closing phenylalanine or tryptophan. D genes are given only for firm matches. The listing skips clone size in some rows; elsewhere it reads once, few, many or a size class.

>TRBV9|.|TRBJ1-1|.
CASSPRWGPNTEAFF
TGTGCCAGCAGCCCCCGTTGGGGGCCGAACACTGAAGCTTTCTTT
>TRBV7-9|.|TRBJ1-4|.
CASSLVPDRVGTNEKLFF
TGTGCCAGCAGCTTAGTCCCGGACAGAGTGGGGACTAATGAAAAACTGTTTTTT
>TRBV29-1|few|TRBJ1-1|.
CSVDSGAVEAFF
TGCAGCGTTGATTCAGGGGCAGTTGAAGCTTTCTTT
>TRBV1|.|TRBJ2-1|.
CTSSQGQSTGDYNEQFF
TGCACCAGCAGCCAGGGCCAATCGACAGGAGATTACAATGAGCAGTTCTTC
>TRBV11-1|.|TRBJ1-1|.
CASSLGPEAFF
TGTGCCAGCAGCCTAGGCCCTGAAGCTTTCTTT
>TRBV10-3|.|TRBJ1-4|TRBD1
CATWGQVEKLFF
TGTGCCACCTGGGGACAGGTTGAAAAACTGTTTTTT
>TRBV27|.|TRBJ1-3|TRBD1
CASSLSGTGTGNTIYF
TGTGCCAGCAGTTTATCCGGGACAGGGACTGGAAACACCATATATTTT
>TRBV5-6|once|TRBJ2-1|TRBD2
CASSWTSGSRDEQFF
TGTGCCAGCAGCTGGACTAGCGGGAGTCGGGATGAGCAGTTCTTC
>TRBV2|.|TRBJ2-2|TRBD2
CASSTLAGDTYTGELFF
TGTGCCAGCAGCACACTAGCGGGGGACACATACACCGGGGAGCTGTTTTTT
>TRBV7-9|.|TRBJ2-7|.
CASSPAGPYEQYF
TGTGCCAGCAGCCCGGCGGGTCCCTACGAGCAGTACTTC
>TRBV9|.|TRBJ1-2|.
CASSPRGLDYGYTF
TGTGCCAGCAGCCCTAGGGGCCTCGACTATGGCTACACCTTC
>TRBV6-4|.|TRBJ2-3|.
CASSERPLDTQYF
TGTGCCAGCAGCGAGAGACCACTAGATACGCAGTATTTT
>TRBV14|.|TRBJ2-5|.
CASSQSGARTQYF
TGTGCCAGCAGCCAATCAGGGGCTAGGACCCAGTACTTC
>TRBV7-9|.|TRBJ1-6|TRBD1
CASSGQGSSYNSPLHF
TGTGCCAGCAGCGGACAGGGAAGCTCCTATAATTCACCCCTCCACTTT
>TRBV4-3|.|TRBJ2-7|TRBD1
CASSQGEGQAYEQYF
TGCGCCAGCAGCCAAGGCGAGGGACAGGCCTACGAGCAGTACTTC
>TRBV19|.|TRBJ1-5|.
CASTPFGGNGLPQHF
TGTGCCAGTACCCCGTTTGGGGGAAACGGATTGCCCCAGCATTTT
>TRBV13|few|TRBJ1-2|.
CASSWGSGIYGYTF
TGTGCCAGCAGCTGGGGTTCAGGGATCTATGGCTACACCTTC
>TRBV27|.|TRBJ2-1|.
CASSSWQEYNEQFF
TGTGCCAGCAGTTCGTGGCAGGAGTACAATGAGCAGTTCTTC
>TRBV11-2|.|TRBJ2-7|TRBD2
CASSLVGGGPLGEQYF
TGTGCCAGCAGCTTAGTGGGGGGAGGGCCTTTAGGGGAGCAGTACTTC
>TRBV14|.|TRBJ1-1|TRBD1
CASSQGQGTEAFF
TGTGCCAGCAGCCAAGGACAGGGGACTGAAGCTTTCTTT
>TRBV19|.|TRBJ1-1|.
CASSGGEGSSEAFF
TGTGCCAGTAGTGGGGGGGAGGGGTCCTCCGAAGCTTTCTTT
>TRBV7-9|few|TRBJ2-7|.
CASSPKERVEQYF
TGTGCCAGCAGCCCCAAGGAGCGGGTCGAGCAGTACTTC
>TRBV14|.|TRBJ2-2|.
CASSQTFSGELFF
TGTGCCAGCAGCCAGACCTTCAGCGGGGAGCTGTTTTTT
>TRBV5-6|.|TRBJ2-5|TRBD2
CASSGRLADRQETQYF
TGTGCCAGCAGCGGAAGACTAGCGGATCGCCAAGAGACCCAGTACTTC
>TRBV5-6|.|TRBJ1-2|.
CASSPSPQGDYGYTF
TGTGCCAGCAGCCCGAGCCCCCAGGGTGACTATGGCTACACCTTC
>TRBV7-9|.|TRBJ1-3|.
CASIPGGARNTIYF
TGTGCCAGCATTCCAGGAGGGGCCCGGAACACCATATATTTT
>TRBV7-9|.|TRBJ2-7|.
CASSPSGRVDEQYF
TGTGCCAGCAGCCCCTCGGGCAGGGTAGACGAGCAGTACTTC
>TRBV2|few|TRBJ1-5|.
CASRPGTGNQPQHF
TGTGCCAGCAGGCCCGGGACGGGAAATCAGCCCCAGCATTTT
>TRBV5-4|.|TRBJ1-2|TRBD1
CASSVPGQANPASGYTF
TGTGCCAGCAGCGTTCCGGGACAGGCGAATCCCGCCTCGGGCTACACCTTC
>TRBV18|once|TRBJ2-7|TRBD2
CASSPLSNSGRFPYEQYF
TGTGCCAGCTCACCACTGAGTAATAGCGGGAGGTTTCCCTACGAGCAGTACTTC
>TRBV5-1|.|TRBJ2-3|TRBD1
CASSLVAGTGRTDTQYF
TGCGCCAGCAGCTTGGTGGCCGGGACAGGGAGGACAGATACGCAGTATTTT
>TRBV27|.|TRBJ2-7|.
CASSLTNGLSYEQYF
TGTGCCAGCAGTCTCACTAATGGGCTCTCCTACGAGCAGTACTTC
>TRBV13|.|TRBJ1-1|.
CASSLGPFGETGKTEAFF
TGTGCCAGCAGCTTAGGCCCGTTCGGTGAAACAGGGAAAACTGAAGCTTTCTTT
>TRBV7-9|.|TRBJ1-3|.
CASTVALSGNTIYF
TGTGCCAGCACGGTGGCTCTCTCTGGAAACACCATATATTTT
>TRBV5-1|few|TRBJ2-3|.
CASTLGPGGAADTQYF
TGCGCCAGCACCCTGGGCCCTGGAGGGGCCGCGGATACGCAGTATTTT
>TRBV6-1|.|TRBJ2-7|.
CASSEDGGGAYEQYF
TGTGCCAGCAGTGAAGACGGGGGAGGCGCCTACGAGCAGTACTTC
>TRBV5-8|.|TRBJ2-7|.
CASSLRVDEQYF
TGTGCCAGCAGCTTGCGGGTAGACGAGCAGTACTTC